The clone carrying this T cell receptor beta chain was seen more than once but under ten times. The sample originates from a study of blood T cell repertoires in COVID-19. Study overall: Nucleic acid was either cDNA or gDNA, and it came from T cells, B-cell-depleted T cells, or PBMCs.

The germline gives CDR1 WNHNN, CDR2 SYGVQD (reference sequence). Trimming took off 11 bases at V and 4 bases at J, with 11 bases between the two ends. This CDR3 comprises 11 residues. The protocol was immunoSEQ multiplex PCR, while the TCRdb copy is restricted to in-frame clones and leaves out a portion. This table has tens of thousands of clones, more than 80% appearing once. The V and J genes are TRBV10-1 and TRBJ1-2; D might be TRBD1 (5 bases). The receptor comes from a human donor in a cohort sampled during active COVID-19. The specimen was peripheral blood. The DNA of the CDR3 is TGCGCCGGGCGGGGCAGCTATGGCTACACCTTC. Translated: CAGRGSYGYTF.